This paragraph reports one T cell receptor (beta chain). This sample was taken from a study of shared clonotypes between healthy human individuals. Study-level information: The donors, a couple of women and a few men, were aged 18 to 49.

The assay was immunoSEQ multiplex PCR, and TCRdb's table has in-frame clones only and misses some. Among roughly 700,000 clones listed, approximately 74% were seen once. The CDR3 loop spans 18 amino acids. Germline V gene data show CDR1 as LGHNA and CDR2 as YNFKEQ. Unmatched junction bases numbered 11, after V lost 0 bases and J lost 9 bases. The sequence was collected from a woman aged 25 to 45 in good health. What was sequenced was memory CD4+ T cells sorted from blood. The subset denotes: CD45RA-negative fraction. The J gene is TRBJ2-3, the V gene TRBV4-2, with 14 bases that match TRBD2. The CDR3 coding sequence is TGTGCCAGCAGCCAAGAATCCATTGCGGGACTAGCGGGAGTAACGCAGTATTTT. This sequence encodes CASSQESIAGLAGVTQYF.